Listed below are T cell receptor beta chains from one sample, sequenced in a study of CD8+CD57+ T cells in acquired aplastic anemia. TCRdb used MiXCR to reprocess the reads, holding one entry per CDR3 protein. The sample has about 40,000 distinct CDR3 sequences; roughly two thirds are singletons. Specimen: sorted CD4+, CD8+, or CD8+CD57+ T cells (not recorded which) from PBMCs. The source of these receptors is a human donor with aplastic anemia. The CDR3 runs from the conserved cysteine through the conserved F or W. The D gene is left open where the match is weak. Clone size is not always given. Where it is, it says once, few, many or a class for expanded clones.

>TRBV10-3|-|TRBJ1-5|few
TGTGCCATCAGTCCAGGGACGGTCCACAATCAGCCCCAGCATTTT
CAISPGTVHNQPQHF
>TRBV10-2|-|TRBJ1-4|-
TGCGCCAGCAGTGAGACGACAACTAACGAAAAACTGTTTTTT
CASSETTTNEKLFF
>TRBV15|TRBD1|TRBJ2-7|-
TGTGCCACCAGCAGAGTTTGGACAGGGACAAGCTACGAGCAGTACTTC
CATSRVWTGTSYEQYF
>TRBV4-2|-|TRBJ1-3|-
TGTGCCAGCAGCCGAACCCGGGGGACCATATATTTT
CASSRTRGTIYF
>TRBV7-9|TRBD2|TRBJ2-1|many
TGTGCCAGCAGCCCAAAGCGGGGGGGCTTAAATGAGCAGTTCTTC
CASSPKRGGLNEQFF
>TRBV2|-|TRBJ1-1|-
TGTGCCAGCCCGGTGACAGCTATGAACACTGAAGCTTTCTTT
CASPVTAMNTEAFF
>TRBV4-1|-|TRBJ2-2|many
TGCGCCAGCAGCCTTAACAGGGTGGGGACCGGGGAGCTGTTTTTT
CASSLNRVGTGELFF
>TRBV2|-|TRBJ2-5|-
TGTGCCAGGGGCGTTGGAGCCGGACATACCCAGTACTTC
CARGVGAGHTQYF
>TRBV20-1|-|TRBJ2-1|-
TGCAGTGCTAGCGGGGGTTACAATGAGCAGTTCTTC
CSASGGYNEQFF
>TRBV6-5|-|TRBJ2-5|many
TGTGCCAGCAGTTACGAAGAGACCCAGTACTTC
CASSYEETQYF
>TRBV15|TRBD1|TRBJ1-2|-
TGTGCCACCAGCAGGGGACAGGGTCACTATGGCTACACCTTC
CATSRGQGHYGYTF
>TRBV11-1|TRBD2|TRBJ2-1|-
TGTGCCGTACGGACTAGCGGGGGACGCCGGGCTTACAATGAGCAGTTCTTC
CAVRTSGGRRAYNEQFF
>TRBV12-3/TRBV12-4|TRBD1|TRBJ1-1|-
TGTGCCAGCAACGCTAAATGGACAGGGCCGATCACTGAAGCTTTCTTT
CASNAKWTGPITEAFF
>TRBV6-5|-|TRBJ2-1|many
TGTGCCAGCAGTTCTGAGGGGGCCTACAATGAGCAGTTCTTC
CASSSEGAYNEQFF
>TRBV2|-|TRBJ2-5|-
TGTGCCAGCAGTGCTAGAACAGGGAGTGCAGAGACCCAGTACTTC
CASSARTGSAETQYF
>TRBV2|-|TRBJ2-3|-
TGTGCCAGCCGTGAAAGGGGGGCGAGCACGGATACGCAGTATTTT
CASRERGASTDTQYF
>TRBV10-3|TRBD2|TRBJ2-7|-
TGTGCCACCCGACTAGCGGCCTCCTACGAGCAGTACTTC
CATRLAASYEQYF
>TRBV5-1|-|TRBJ2-7|many
TGCGCCAGCAGCTCGACAGACGAGCAGTACTTC
CASSSTDEQYF
>TRBV15|-|TRBJ1-5|once
TGTGCCACCAGCAGTGGTAGTCTAAATCAGCCCCAGCATTTT
CATSSGSLNQPQHF
>TRBV29-1|-|TRBJ1-2|-
TGCAGCGTTGAGGAGGGATTCTATGGCTACACCTTC
CSVEEGFYGYTF
>TRBV29-1|TRBD2|TRBJ2-7|-
TGCAGCGTTGAAGATCGAGCGGGAGGCGTGTACGAGCAGTACTTC
CSVEDRAGGVYEQYF
>TRBV29-1|-|TRBJ2-3|-
TGCAGCGTTGAATCGGGGGGCGCAGATACGCAGTATTTT
CSVESGGADTQYF
>TRBV15|-|TRBJ2-7|-
TGTGCCACGGGCAGTTACTACGAGCAGTACTTC
CATGSYYEQYF
>TRBV20-1|-|TRBJ2-7|many
TGCAGTGCTAGAAAGGACGCGACCTACGAGCAGTACTTC
CSARKDATYEQYF
>TRBV11-1|TRBD2|TRBJ2-1|-
TGTGCCAGCAGCTGCAACCCGGGACTAGCGGGGAGATACAATGAGCAGTTCTTC
CASSCNPGLAGRYNEQFF
>TRBV4-1|-|TRBJ2-3|-
TGCGCCAGCAGCCACGGCAATCCGGATACGCAGTATTTT
CASSHGNPDTQYF
>TRBV15|-|TRBJ1-5|few
TGTGCCACCAGCAGAGGGACTACCGGGGGATATCGGCAGCCCCAGCATTTT
CATSRGTTGGYRQPQHF
>TRBV15|-|TRBJ2-7|-
TGTGCCACCAGCAGAGATTACGGCGGATCCACCTACGAGCAGTACTTC
CATSRDYGGSTYEQYF
>TRBV2|TRBD2|TRBJ2-5|few
TGTGCCAGCAGTGAAGAGGGAGGGCTGGAGACCCAGTACTTC
CASSEEGGLETQYF
>TRBV20-1|-|TRBJ2-1|-
TGCAGCCCGATTCCTAGCGCCAACAATGAGCAGTTCTTC
CSPIPSANNEQFF
>TRBV2|-|TRBJ2-5|-
TGTGCCAGCAGCACAGGGATAGAAGAGACCCAGTACTTC
CASSTGIEETQYF
>TRBV11-1|TRBD2|TRBJ2-1|many
TGTGCCAGCAGCTTCGAGCGGGGGGGAAGCTCCTACAATGAGCAGTTCTTC
CASSFERGGSSYNEQFF
>TRBV7-9|-|TRBJ2-7|many
TGTGCCAGCAGCTACCCGGGAGCGGAATACGAGCAGTACTTC
CASSYPGAEYEQYF
>TRBV2|TRBD1|TRBJ2-7|once
TGTGCCAGCAGCCTCGACAGGGGCCGGTTATACGAGCAGTACTTC
CASSLDRGRLYEQYF
>TRBV7-6|-|TRBJ2-1|many
TGTGCCAGCAGCTTAGAAAGGGGCACTGAGCAGTTCTTC
CASSLERGTEQFF
>TRBV7-8|-|TRBJ1-2|-
TGTGCCAGCAGCTCAATAGGAGGCGGGTTTTATGGCTACACCTTC
CASSSIGGGFYGYTF
>TRBV11-2|-|TRBJ2-3|many
TGTGCGGCAGGGGAATCAGATACGCAGTATTTT
CAAGESDTQYF
>TRBV10-3|-|TRBJ1-5|-
TGTGCCATCAGTGAGTCTAACAGGGCTAGCAATCAGCCCCAGCATTTT
CAISESNRASNQPQHF
>TRBV20-1|-|TRBJ2-5|many
TGCAGTGCTAGAGGGACAGATTCACAAGAGACCCAGTACTTC
CSARGTDSQETQYF
>TRBV5-1|-|TRBJ2-2|once
TGCGCCAGCAGCTTCGGTGGGACGATCGGGGAGCTGTTTTTT
CASSFGGTIGELFF
>TRBV6-2/TRBV6-3|-|TRBJ1-1|many
TGTGCCAGCGGGAGGGGAGAGAACACTGAAGCTTTCTTT
CASGRGENTEAFF
>TRBV12-3/TRBV12-4|-|TRBJ1-2|-
TGTGCCAGCAGTTTTGGGACGGATAACTATGGCTACACCTTC
CASSFGTDNYGYTF
>TRBV29-1|TRBD1|TRBJ1-1|-
TGCAGCGTTGGACAGGGCCCCGGTGGGACTGAAGCTTTCTTT
CSVGQGPGGTEAFF
>TRBV14|-|TRBJ2-4|many
TGTGCCAGCAGCCAAAGTCACAACACTTTAGCCAAAAACATTCAGTACTTC
CASSQSHNTLAKNIQYF
>TRBV10-2|-|TRBJ2-5|-
TGCGCCAGCAGTGTAGGAGGACAAGAGACCCAGTACTTC
CASSVGGQETQYF